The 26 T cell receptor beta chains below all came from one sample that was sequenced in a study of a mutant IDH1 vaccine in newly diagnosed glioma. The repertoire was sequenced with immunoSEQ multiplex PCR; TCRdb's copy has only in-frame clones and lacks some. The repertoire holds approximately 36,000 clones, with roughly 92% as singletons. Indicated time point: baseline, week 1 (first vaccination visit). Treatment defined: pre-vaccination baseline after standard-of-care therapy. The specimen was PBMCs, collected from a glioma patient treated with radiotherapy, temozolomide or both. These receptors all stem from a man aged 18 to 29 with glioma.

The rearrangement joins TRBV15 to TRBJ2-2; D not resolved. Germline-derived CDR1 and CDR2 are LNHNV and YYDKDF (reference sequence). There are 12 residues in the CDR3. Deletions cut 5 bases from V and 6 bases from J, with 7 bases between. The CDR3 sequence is CATSATAGELFF. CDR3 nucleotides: TGTGCCACCAGCGCGACTGCCGGGGAGCTGTTTTTT.

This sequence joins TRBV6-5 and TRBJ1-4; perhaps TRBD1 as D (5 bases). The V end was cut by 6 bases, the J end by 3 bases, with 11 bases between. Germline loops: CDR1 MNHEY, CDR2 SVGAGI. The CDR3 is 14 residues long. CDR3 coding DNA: TGTGCCAGCAGCCCAGGGAGAGCTAATGAAAAACTGTTTTTT. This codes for CASSPGRANEKLFF.

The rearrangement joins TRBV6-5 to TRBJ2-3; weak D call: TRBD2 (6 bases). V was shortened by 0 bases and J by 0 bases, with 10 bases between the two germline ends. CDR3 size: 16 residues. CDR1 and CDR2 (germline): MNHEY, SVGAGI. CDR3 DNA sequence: TGTGCCAGCAGTTACTCAGGCGGGACTAGCACAGATACGCAGTATTTT. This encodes CASSYSGGTSTDTQYF.

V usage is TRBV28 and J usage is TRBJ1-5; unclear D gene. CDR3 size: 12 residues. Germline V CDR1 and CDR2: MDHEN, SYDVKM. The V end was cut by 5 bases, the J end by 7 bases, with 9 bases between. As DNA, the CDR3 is TGTGCCAGCAGTCCCGGAGGACAGCCCCAGCATTTT. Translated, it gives CASSPGGQPQHF. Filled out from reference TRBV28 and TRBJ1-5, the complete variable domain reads DVKVTQSSRYLVKRTGEKVFLECVQDMDHENMFWYRQDPGLGLRLIYFSYDVKMKEKGDIPEGYSVSREKKERFSLILESASTNQTSMYLCASSPGGQPQHFGDGTRLSIL.

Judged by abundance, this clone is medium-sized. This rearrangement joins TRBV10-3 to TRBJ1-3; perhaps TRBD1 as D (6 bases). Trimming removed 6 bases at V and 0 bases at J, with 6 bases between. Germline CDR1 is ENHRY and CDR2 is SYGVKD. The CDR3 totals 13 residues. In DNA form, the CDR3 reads TGTGCCATCAGGGACAGCTCTGGAAACACCATATATTTT. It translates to CAIRDSSGNTIYF.

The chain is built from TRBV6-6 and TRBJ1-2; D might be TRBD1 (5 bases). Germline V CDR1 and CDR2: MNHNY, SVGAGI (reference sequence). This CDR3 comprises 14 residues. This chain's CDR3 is CAALSQGFTYGYTF. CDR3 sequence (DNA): TGTGCAGCCCTATCCCAGGGCTTTACCTATGGCTACACCTTC.

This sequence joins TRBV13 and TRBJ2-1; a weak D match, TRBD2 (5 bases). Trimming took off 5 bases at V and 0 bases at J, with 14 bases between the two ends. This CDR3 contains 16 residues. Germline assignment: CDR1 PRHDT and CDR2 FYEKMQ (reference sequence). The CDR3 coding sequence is TGTGCCAGCAGCCCTGTAGCGTTGAGCTCCTACAATGAGCAGTTCTTC. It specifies CASSPVALSSYNEQFF.

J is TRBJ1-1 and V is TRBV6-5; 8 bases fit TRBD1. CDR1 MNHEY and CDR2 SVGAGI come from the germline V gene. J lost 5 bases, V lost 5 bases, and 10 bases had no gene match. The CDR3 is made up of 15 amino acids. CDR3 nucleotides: TGTGCCAGCAGTCTATTCACAGGGGGAGGGACTGAAGCTTTCTTT. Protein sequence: CASSLFTGGGTEAFF.

The CDR3 bases are TGTGCCAGCGAGGAGGGACGCATAACCAACACTGAAGCTTTCTTT. Translation gives CASEEGRITNTEAFF. V is TRBV6-6 and J is TRBJ1-1; a possible D gene is TRBD1 (5 bases). V lost 8 bases, J lost 2 bases, and 18 bases lay in between. This CDR3 has 15 residues. Germline-derived CDR1 and CDR2 are MNHNY and SVGAGI (reference sequence).

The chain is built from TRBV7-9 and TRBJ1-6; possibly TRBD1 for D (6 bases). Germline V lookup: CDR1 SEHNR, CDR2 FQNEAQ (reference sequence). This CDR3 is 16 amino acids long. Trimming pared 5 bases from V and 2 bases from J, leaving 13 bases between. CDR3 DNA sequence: TGTGCCAGCAGCCCCGGGCAGGGGACCTATAATTCACCCCTCCACTTT. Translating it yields CASSPGQGTYNSPLHF. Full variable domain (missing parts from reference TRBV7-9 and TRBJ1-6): DTGVSQNPRHKITKRGQNVTFRCDPISEHNRLYWYRQTLGQGPEFLTYFQNEAQLEKSRLLSDRFSAERPKGSFSTLEIQRTEQGDSAMYLCASSPGQGTYNSPLHFGNGTRLTVT.

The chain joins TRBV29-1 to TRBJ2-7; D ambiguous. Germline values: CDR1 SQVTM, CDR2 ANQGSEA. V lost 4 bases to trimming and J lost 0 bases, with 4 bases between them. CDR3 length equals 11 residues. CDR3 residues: CSVATSYEQYF. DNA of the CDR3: TGCAGCGTTGCGACCTCCTACGAGCAGTACTTC.

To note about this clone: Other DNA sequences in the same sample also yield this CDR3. CDR3 coding DNA: TGTGCCAGCAGCCAGGGAATTAGCTCACCCCTCCACTTT. Amino acids: CASSQGISSPLHF. This chain connects TRBV4-2 to TRBJ1-6; no clear D. Germline values: CDR1 LGHNA, CDR2 YNFKEQ. The CDR3 loop spans 13 amino acids. V lost 3 bases to trimming and J lost 10 bases, with 10 bases between them.

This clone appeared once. The CDR3 DNA is TGTGCCACTAAAAGTGCTAGCGGGACAGATACGCAGTATTTT. It specifies CATKSASGTDTQYF. The genes are TRBV27 and TRBJ2-3; the match to TRBD2 covers 8 bases. The CDR3 covers 14 residues. The germline gives CDR1 MNHEY, CDR2 SMNVEV (reference sequence). V was pared by 10 bases and J by 3 bases, with 9 bases of the junction left unmatched.

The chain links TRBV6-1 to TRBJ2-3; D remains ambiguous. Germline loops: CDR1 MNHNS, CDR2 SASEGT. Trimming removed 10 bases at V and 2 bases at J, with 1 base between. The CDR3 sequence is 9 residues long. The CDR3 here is CATTDTQYF. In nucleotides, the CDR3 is TGTGCCACCACAGATACGCAGTATTTT.

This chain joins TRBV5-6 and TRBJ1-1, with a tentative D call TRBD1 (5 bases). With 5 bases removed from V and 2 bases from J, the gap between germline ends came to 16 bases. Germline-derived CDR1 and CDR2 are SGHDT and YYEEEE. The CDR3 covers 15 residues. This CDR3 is CASRSYGTANTEAFF. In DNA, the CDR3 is TGTGCCAGCAGGAGTTACGGGACGGCAAACACTGAAGCTTTCTTT.

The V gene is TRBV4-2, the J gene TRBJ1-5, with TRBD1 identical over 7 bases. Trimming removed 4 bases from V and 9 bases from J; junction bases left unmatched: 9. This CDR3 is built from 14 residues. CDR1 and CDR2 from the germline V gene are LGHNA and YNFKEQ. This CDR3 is CASSPGQAGGPQHF. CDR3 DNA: TGTGCCAGCAGCCCCGGACAGGCGGGGGGGCCCCAGCATTTT.

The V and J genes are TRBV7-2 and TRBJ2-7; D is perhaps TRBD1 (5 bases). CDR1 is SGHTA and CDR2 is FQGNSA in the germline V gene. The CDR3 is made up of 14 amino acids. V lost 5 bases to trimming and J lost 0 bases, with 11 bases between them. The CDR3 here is CASSRTHSSYEQYF. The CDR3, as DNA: TGTGCCAGCAGCCGGACACATAGCTCCTACGAGCAGTACTTC. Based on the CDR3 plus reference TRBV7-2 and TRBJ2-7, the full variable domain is GAGVSQSPSNKVTEKGKDVELRCDPISGHTALYWYRQSLGQGLEFLIYFQGNSAPDKSGLPSDRFSAERTGGSVSTLTIQRTQQEDSAVYLCASSRTHSSYEQYFGPGTRLTVT.

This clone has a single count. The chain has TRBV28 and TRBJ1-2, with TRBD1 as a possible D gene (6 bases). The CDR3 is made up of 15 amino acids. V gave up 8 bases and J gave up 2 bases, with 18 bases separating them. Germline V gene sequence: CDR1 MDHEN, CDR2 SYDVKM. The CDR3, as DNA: TGTGCCAGCGCCCCCTGGGCTGGGGGCAACTATGGCTACACCTTC. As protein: CASAPWAGGNYGYTF.

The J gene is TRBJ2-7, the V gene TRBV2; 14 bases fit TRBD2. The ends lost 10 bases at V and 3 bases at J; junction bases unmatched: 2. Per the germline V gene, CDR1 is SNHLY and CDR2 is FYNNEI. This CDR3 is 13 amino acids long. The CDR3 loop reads CATGTSGSYEQYF. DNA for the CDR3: TGTGCCACCGGGACTAGCGGGAGCTACGAGCAGTACTTC.

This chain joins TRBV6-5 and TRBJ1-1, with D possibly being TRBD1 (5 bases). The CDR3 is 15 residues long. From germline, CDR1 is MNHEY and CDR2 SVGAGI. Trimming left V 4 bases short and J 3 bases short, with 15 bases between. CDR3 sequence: CASSWDLRGDTEAFF. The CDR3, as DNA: TGTGCCAGCAGTTGGGACTTAAGGGGAGACACTGAAGCTTTCTTT.

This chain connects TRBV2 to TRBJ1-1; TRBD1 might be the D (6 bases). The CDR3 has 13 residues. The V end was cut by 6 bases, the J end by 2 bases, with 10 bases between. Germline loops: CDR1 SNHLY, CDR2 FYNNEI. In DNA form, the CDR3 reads TGTGCCAGCAGACCACAGGGTAACACTGAAGCTTTCTTT. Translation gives CASRPQGNTEAFF.

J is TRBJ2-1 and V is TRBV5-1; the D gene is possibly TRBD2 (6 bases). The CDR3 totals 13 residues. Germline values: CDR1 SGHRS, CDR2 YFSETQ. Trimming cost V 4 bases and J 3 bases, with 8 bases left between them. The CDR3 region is CASSRGGYNEQFF. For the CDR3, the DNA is TGCGCCAGCAGCAGGGGAGGCTACAATGAGCAGTTCTTC. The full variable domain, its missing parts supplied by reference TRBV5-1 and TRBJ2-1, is KAGVTQTPRYLIKTRGQQVTLSCSPISGHRSVSWYQQTPGQGLQFLFEYFSETQRNKGNFPGRFSGRQFSNSRSEMNVSTLELGDSALYLCASSRGGYNEQFFGPGTRLTVL.

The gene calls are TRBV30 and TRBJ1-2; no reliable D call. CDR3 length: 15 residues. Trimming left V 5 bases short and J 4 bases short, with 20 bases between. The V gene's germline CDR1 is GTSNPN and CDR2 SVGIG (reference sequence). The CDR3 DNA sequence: TGTGCCTGGGCGAGCCAAGCCAGCCGCCCCTATGGCTACACCTTC. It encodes CAWASQASRPYGYTF.

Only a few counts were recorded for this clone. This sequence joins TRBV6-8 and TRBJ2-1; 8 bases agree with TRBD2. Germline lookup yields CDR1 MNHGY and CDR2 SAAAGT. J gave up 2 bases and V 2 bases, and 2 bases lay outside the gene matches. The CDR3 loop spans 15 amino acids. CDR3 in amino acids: CASSYPGLAYNEQFF. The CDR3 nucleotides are TGTGCCAGCAGTTACCCGGGACTAGCCTACAATGAGCAGTTCTTC.

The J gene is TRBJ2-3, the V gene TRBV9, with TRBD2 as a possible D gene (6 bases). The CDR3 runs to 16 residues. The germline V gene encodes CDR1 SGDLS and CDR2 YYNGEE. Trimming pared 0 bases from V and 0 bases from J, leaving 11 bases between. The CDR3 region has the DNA TGTGCCAGCAGCGTAGTGGGGGGAATTAGCACAGATACGCAGTATTTT. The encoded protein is CASSVVGGISTDTQYF.

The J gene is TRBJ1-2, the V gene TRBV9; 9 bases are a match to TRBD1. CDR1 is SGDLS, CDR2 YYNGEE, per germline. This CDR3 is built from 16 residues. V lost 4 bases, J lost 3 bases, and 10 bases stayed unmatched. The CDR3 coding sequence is TGTGCCAGCAGCAGGACAGGGGAGGATGCGCACTATGGCTACACCTTC. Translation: CASSRTGEDAHYGYTF.